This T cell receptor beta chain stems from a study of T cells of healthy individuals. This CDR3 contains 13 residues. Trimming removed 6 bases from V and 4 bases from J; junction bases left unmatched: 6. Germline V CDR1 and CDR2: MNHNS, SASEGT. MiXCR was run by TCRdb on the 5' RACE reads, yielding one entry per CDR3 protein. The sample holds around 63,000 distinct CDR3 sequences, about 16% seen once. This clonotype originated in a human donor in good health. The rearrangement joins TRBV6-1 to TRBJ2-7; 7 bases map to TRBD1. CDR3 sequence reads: CASSHDRAYEQYF. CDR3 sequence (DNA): TGTGCCAGCAGCCACGACAGGGCATACGAGCAGTACTTC.